The next 4 T cell receptor beta chains were all read from a single sample in a study of regulatory T cells in long-lasting Graves disease (dated by TCRdb to the early 2020s). In light of the paper, this sample's time point label describes: newly diagnosed GD, antithyroid drugs for less than 3 months. RNA was extracted from PBMCs in TRIzol for both TCR sequencing and RNA sequencing. Library prep was done by multiplex PCR. Reads for this sample came from an Illumina HiSeq 4000. CDR3 regions were amplified by Arm-PCR with iRepertoire HTBI primers to construct TCR beta libraries. TCRdb trimmed the raw reads at Q25, called clones with MiXCR and kept productive beta chains. Each record represents a unique CDR3 protein, reported with the most common genes and DNA among its rows. This sample has about 450,000 distinct CDR3 sequences in its table, and less than 20% of those were observed once. The top ten clonotypes cover roughly 10% of the sample.

These data also featured in a second study, about T cells in Graves' hyperthyroidism and ophthalmopathy.

The source material was peripheral blood mononuclear cells (PBMCs), sampled at new diagnosis, from a patient treated with antithyroid drugs. The receptors shown here come from a woman aged 25 to 45 with Graves disease. Donor details come from another sample of the same person, matched by shared clones.

This clonotype was found many times. This chain connects TRBV4-2 to TRBJ2-7, with 11 nucleotides matching TRBD1. Per germline, CDR1 LGHNA and CDR2 YNFKEQ. With V trimmed by 4 bases and J by 0 bases, 2 bases remained unmatched. This CDR3 contains 15 residues. In DNA, the CDR3 is TGTGCCAGCAGCCTGGGACAGGGGGGCTCCTACGAGCAGTACTTC. This gives the protein CASSLGQGGSYEQYF.

The chain is built from TRBV30 and TRBJ1-2, with D maybe TRBD1 (6 bases). Per germline, CDR1 GTSNPN and CDR2 SVGIG (reference sequence). V was trimmed by 5 bases and J by 8 bases, leaving 12 bases between them. CDR3 length: 11 amino acids. CDR3 coding DNA: TGTGCCTGGTCACCAGGGGAAGGCTACACCTTC. It translates to CAWSPGEGYTF.

This clonotype was seen a handful of times. A much more abundant neighbour one base away suggests this may be a read error. The rearrangement joins TRBV11-2 to TRBJ2-1; perhaps D is TRBD1 or TRBD2 (5 bases each). The CDR3 loop spans 15 amino acids. Germline V CDR1 and CDR2: SGHAT, FQNNGV. Between the trimmed V and J ends, which lost 1 base and 5 bases, there was a span of 12 bases. In DNA, the CDR3 is TGTGCCAGCAGCTTAGTAAAGGGACGGAACAATGAGCAGTTCTTC. Translation: CASSLVKGRNNEQFF. The complete variable domain, with remaining parts taken from reference TRBV11-2 and TRBJ2-1, reads EAGVAQSPRYKIIEKRQSVAFWCNPISGHATLYWYQQILGQGPKLLIQFQNNGVVDDSQLPKDRFSAERLKGVDSTLKIQPAKLEDSAVYLCASSLVKGRNNEQFFGPGTRLTVL.

The chain combines TRBV19 with TRBJ1-2, with a tentative D call TRBD1 (5 bases). There are 16 residues in the CDR3. In germline, CDR1 is LNHDA, CDR2 SQIVND (reference sequence). Trimming pared 5 bases from V and 7 bases from J, leaving 23 bases between. In nucleotides, the CDR3 is TGTGCCAGTAGTGTATCAACCGGGGCCGCCCTCCTTGGCTACACCTTC. Translating gives CASSVSTGAALLGYTF.